Following are 27 T cell receptor beta chains from one sample sequenced in a study of blood T cell repertoires in COVID-19. Clones were read by immunoSEQ multiplex PCR, and TCRdb kept only the in-frame ones, dropping some. The table includes 110,000 or so clones, over 70% detected once. The sample consisted of peripheral blood. The source is a man aged 45-65 years with acute or convalescent COVID-19.

With respect to this clone: Other nucleotide sequences in the sample specify the same CDR3. The J gene is TRBJ1-1, the V gene TRBV9; 7 positions match TRBD1. The ends lost 0 bases at V and 0 bases at J; junction bases unmatched: 2. Germline loops: CDR1 SGDLS, CDR2 YYNGEE. This CDR3 spans 15 amino acids. The CDR3 protein is CASSVVGGMNTEAFF. CDR3 DNA sequence: TGTGCCAGCAGCGTAGTAGGGGGCATGAACACTGAAGCTTTCTTT.

This chain joins TRBV29-1 and TRBJ1-2; TRBD1 aligns across 8 bases. Germline V CDR1 and CDR2: SQVTM, ANQGSEA. The V segment lost 7 bases and the J segment 8 bases; nucleotides outside the gene matches: 6. The CDR3 is 11 amino acids. The CDR3 DNA follows: TGCAGCGCCGACAGGGGCGGGGGCTACACCTTC. Residues: CSADRGGGYTF.

In DNA form, the CDR3 reads TGTGCCAGCAGCTTAGTCTCGGACATTGCACTGTTTTTT. The encoded protein is CASSLVSDIALFF. The chain recombines TRBV7-9 with TRBJ1-4, with a possible D match to TRBD1 (5 bases). Trimming cost V 1 base and J 13 bases, with 13 bases left between them. The germline CDR1 and CDR2 sequences are SEHNR and FQNEAQ (reference sequence). This CDR3 comprises 13 residues.

The genes are TRBV30 and TRBJ1-2; no clear D. The CDR3 loop spans 14 amino acids. From germline, CDR1 is GTSNPN and CDR2 SVGIG (reference sequence). V was shortened by 7 bases and J by 4 bases, with 19 bases between the two germline ends. The CDR3 spells CAFRKSLEAYGYTF. CDR3 sequence (DNA): TGTGCCTTCCGGAAGTCATTAGAGGCCTATGGCTACACCTTC.

V and J are TRBV5-1 and TRBJ1-2, with 7 bases fitting TRBD1. Losses at the gene ends were 0 bases for V and 4 bases for J; bases not matched to a gene: 6. The CDR3 runs to 15 residues. The V gene's germline CDR1 is SGHRS and CDR2 YFSETQ. The CDR3 nucleotides read TGCGCCAGCAGCTTGGATATAGGGACAGTCTATGGCTACACCTTC. Protein: CASSLDIGTVYGYTF.

The chain carries TRBV6-1 and TRBJ2-3, with D possibly being TRBD1 (6 bases). Germline lookup yields CDR1 MNHNS and CDR2 SASEGT. The V and J ends lost 2 bases and 2 bases respectively, with 11 bases between them. The CDR3 length is 15 residues. In DNA, the CDR3 is TGTGCCAGCAGTGAAAGGCCAGGGGCCACAGATACGCAGTATTTT. It codes for CASSERPGATDTQYF.

The V call is TRBV20-1, the J call TRBJ2-1; the match to TRBD2 covers 8 bases. V lost 3 bases and J lost 10; bases outside the gene matches: 2. The CDR3 runs 11 residues. CDR1 and CDR2 (germline): DFQATT, SNEGSKA (reference sequence). CDR3 loop: CSARIAGEQFF. CDR3 DNA sequence: TGCAGTGCTAGGATAGCGGGAGAGCAGTTCTTC.

The rearrangement joins TRBV5-1 to TRBJ1-4; the D gene is possibly TRBD1 (6 bases). From germline, CDR1 is SGHRS and CDR2 YFSETQ. This CDR3 spans 14 amino acids. V lost 2 bases and J lost 6, with 11 bases in between. The CDR3: CASSFGQKDEKLFF. The CDR3 nucleotides are TGCGCCAGCAGCTTCGGACAGAAGGATGAAAAACTGTTTTTT.

This clone was counted only a few times. The chain is built from TRBV28 and TRBJ1-1; D might be TRBD1 (5 bases). CDR3 size: 12 residues. Trimming took off 6 bases at V and 5 bases at J, with 10 bases between the two ends. Germline lookup yields CDR1 MDHEN and CDR2 SYDVKM. Here the CDR3 reads CASRGQVTEAFF. CDR3 DNA: TGTGCCAGCAGGGGGCAGGTGACTGAAGCTTTCTTT.

The chain recombines TRBV27 with TRBJ1-5; D call uncertain. CDR1 is MNHEY, CDR2 SMNVEV, per germline (reference sequence). The ends were cut back, 6 bases at V and 7 bases at J, with 13 bases in the middle. The CDR3 runs 13 residues. In DNA, the CDR3 is TGTGCCAGCAGGCCCCGGGGAAACCAGCCCCAGCATTTT. Its translation: CASRPRGNQPQHF.

J is TRBJ2-1 and V is TRBV9; TRBD2 agrees at 7 bases. This CDR3 spans 16 amino acids. CDR1 SGDLS and CDR2 YYNGEE come from the germline V gene. Trimming took 4 bases from V and 4 from J; bases not matched to a gene: 11. CDR3 sequence reads: CASSPTSWGGYNEQFF. The CDR3, as DNA: TGTGCCAGCAGCCCGACTAGCTGGGGAGGGTACAATGAGCAGTTCTTC.

The CDR3 region has the DNA TGTGCCAGCAGCTTCGGACAGGCTAACTATGGCTACACCTTC. It is translated as CASSFGQANYGYTF. The gene calls are TRBV5-6 and TRBJ1-2; 7 bases map to TRBD1. Trimming cost V 2 bases and J 0 bases; bases outside gene matches: 1. The CDR3 has 14 amino acids. Per the germline V gene, CDR1 is SGHDT and CDR2 is YYEEEE.

The CDR3: CASSFGTSGGVYEQYF. The CDR3 region has the DNA TGCGCCAGCAGTTTCGGGACTAGCGGGGGGGTCTACGAGCAGTACTTC. The chain is built from TRBV4-1 and TRBJ2-7, with 16 bases fitting TRBD2. Per the germline V gene, CDR1 is MGHRA and CDR2 is YSYEKL. Unmatched junction bases numbered 5, after V lost 6 bases and J lost 3 bases. This CDR3 region has 16 residues.

The chain carries TRBV29-1 and TRBJ2-3, with unresolved D. The CDR3 sequence is 14 residues long. From germline, CDR1 is SQVTM and CDR2 ANQGSEA. Trimming took 1 base from V and 1 from J, leaving 9 bases between them. This CDR3 reads CSVEGLSGTDTQYF. CDR3 nucleotides: TGCAGCGTTGAAGGACTGTCTGGCACAGATACGCAGTATTTT.

The genes are TRBV28 and TRBJ1-5, with D possibly TRBD1 on 6 matching bases. The CDR3 has 12 residues. Per the germline V gene, CDR1 is MDHEN and CDR2 is SYDVKM. V lost 8 bases, J lost 7 bases, and 12 bases lay in between. The CDR3 DNA reads as TGTGCCAGCGGCGACAGGACGCAGCCCCAGCATTTT. It yields the protein CASGDRTQPQHF.

For this clone: Other DNA sequences from this sample encode an identical CDR3 as well. The V and J genes are TRBV2 and TRBJ1-5, with 7 positions matching TRBD1. Germline V gene sequence: CDR1 SNHLY, CDR2 FYNNEI. V gave up 4 bases and J gave up 4 bases; unmatched junction bases: 4. The CDR3 is 14 amino acids. CDR3 sequence (DNA): TGTGCCAGCAGTGGACAGGGTAGGAATCAGCCCCAGCATTTT. Its protein is CASSGQGRNQPQHF.

The chain joins TRBV11-3 to TRBJ2-7; possibly TRBD1 for D (5 bases). The CDR3 contains 15 residues. V was shortened by 2 bases and J by 3 bases, with 14 bases between the two germline ends. Germline CDR1 reads SGHNT; CDR2 reads YENEEA. CDR3 bases: TGTGCCAGCAGCTTAAGTACAGGTGGGATCTACGAGCAGTACTTC. This gives the protein CASSLSTGGIYEQYF.

The rearrangement joins TRBV5-1 to TRBJ2-7; no definite D call. With 0 bases removed from V and 1 base from J, the gap between germline ends came to 11 bases. This CDR3 has 15 residues. Looked up from germline, CDR1 is SGHRS and CDR2 is YFSETQ. CDR3 region: CASSLAYGSSYEQYF. The CDR3 region has the DNA TGCGCCAGCAGCTTGGCATACGGTTCGTCCTACGAGCAGTACTTC.

The CDR3 region is CASRAAAGGPYEQYF. In nucleotides, the CDR3 is TGTGCCAGTAGGGCGGCGGCGGGGGGGCCTTACGAGCAGTACTTC. The chain joins TRBV19 to TRBJ2-7; 9 nucleotides line up with TRBD2. The CDR3 contains 15 residues. Germline CDR1 and CDR2: LNHDA and SQIVND (reference sequence). Trimming removed 6 bases from V and 4 bases from J; junction bases left unmatched: 10.

This clone was picked up a small number of times. The genes are TRBV6-2 or TRBV6-3 and TRBJ1-2, with TRBD1 identical over 8 bases. V shed 5 bases and J 3 bases; nucleotides not matched to a gene: 8. Germline assignment: CDR1 MNHEY and CDR2 SVGEGT. CDR3 size: 15 residues. The CDR3 DNA is TGTGCCAGCAGTCCAGGACAGGGAATTCACTATGGCTACACCTTC. This sequence encodes CASSPGQGIHYGYTF.

The chain has TRBV5-4 and TRBJ2-7; D might be TRBD1 (6 bases). The CDR3 is made up of 14 amino acids. The ends were cut back, 0 bases at V and 6 bases at J, with 13 bases in the middle. Germline V gives CDR1 SGHNT, CDR2 YYREEE (reference sequence). The CDR3, as DNA: TGTGCCAGCAGCTTGGGGACAGCGATGGGCGAGCAGTACGTC. The encoded protein is CASSLGTAMGEQYV.

V is TRBV28 and J is TRBJ1-5, with 7 bases aligning to TRBD1. V shed 0 bases, J shed 9 bases, and the junction held 17 bases outside the gene matches. This CDR3 has 18 amino acids. Looked up from germline, CDR1 is MDHEN and CDR2 is SYDVKM. This CDR3 reads CASSLWGGQGVTIGPQHF. The DNA of the CDR3 is TGTGCCAGCAGTTTATGGGGAGGCCAGGGGGTTACCATCGGGCCCCAGCATTTT.

The chain employs TRBV3-1 (or the pseudogene TRBV3-2) and TRBJ1-3; 9 bases align to TRBD1. V lost 4 bases, J lost 0 bases, and 10 bases stayed unmatched. Germline CDR1 is LGHDT and CDR2 is YNNKEL (reference sequence). The CDR3 has 18 residues. CDR3 DNA sequence: TGTGCCAGCAGCCGACCGAGACAGGGGGAGAGCTCTGGAAACACCATATATTTT. It codes for CASSRPRQGESSGNTIYF.

CDR3: CASRPLGGAGGYTF. CDR3 DNA sequence: TGTGCCAGCAGACCCCTGGGGGGGGCCGGTGGCTACACCTTC. The chain uses TRBV28 and TRBJ1-2; D perhaps matches TRBD1 (6 bases). The germline V gene encodes CDR1 MDHEN and CDR2 SYDVKM. CDR3 length: 14 residues. The V end was cut by 6 bases, the J end by 7 bases, with 18 bases between.

The chain joins TRBV4-2 to TRBJ1-4; TRBD1 agrees at 9 bases. Germline CDR1 and CDR2: LGHNA and YNFKEQ. The CDR3 totals 18 residues. With 0 bases clipped from V and 4 bases from J, the junction kept 9 bases outside the gene matches. CDR3 DNA: TGTGCCAGCAGCCAAGATGCGACAGGGGGTTATAGTAATGAAAAACTGTTTTTT. This translates into CASSQDATGGYSNEKLFF.

The chain joins TRBV7-3 to TRBJ2-2; 15 bases match TRBD2. The V gene end was trimmed by 5 bases and the J gene end by 6 bases; junction bases not matched to a gene: 10. The length of the CDR3 is 18 residues. CDR1 SGHTA and CDR2 FQGTGA come from the germline V gene. As DNA, the CDR3 is TGTGCCAGCAGCCCCACTTCAGGACTAGCGGGGGGGCCCGGGGAGCTGTTTTTT. It translates to CASSPTSGLAGGPGELFF.

J is TRBJ1-2 and V is TRBV19; the match to TRBD1 covers 10 bases. Trimming took 0 bases from V and 2 from J; bases not matched to a gene: 3. Germline V lookup: CDR1 LNHDA, CDR2 SQIVND (reference sequence). The CDR3 extends over 16 amino acids. CDR3 nucleotide sequence: TGTGCCAGTAGTATAGATGGACAGGGGGGAAACTATGGCTACACCTTC. Its protein product is CASSIDGQGGNYGYTF.